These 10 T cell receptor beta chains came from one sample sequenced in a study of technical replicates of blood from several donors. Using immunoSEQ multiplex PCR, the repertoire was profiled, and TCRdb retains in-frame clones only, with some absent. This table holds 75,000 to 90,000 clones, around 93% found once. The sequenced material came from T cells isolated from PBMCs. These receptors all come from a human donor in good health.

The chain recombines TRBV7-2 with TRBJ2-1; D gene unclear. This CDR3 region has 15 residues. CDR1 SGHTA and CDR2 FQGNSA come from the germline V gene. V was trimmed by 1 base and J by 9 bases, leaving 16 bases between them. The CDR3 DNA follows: TGTGCCAGCAGCTTAGAACTTGCGGTTGTAGGTGAGCAGTTCTTC. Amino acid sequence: CASSLELAVVGEQFF.

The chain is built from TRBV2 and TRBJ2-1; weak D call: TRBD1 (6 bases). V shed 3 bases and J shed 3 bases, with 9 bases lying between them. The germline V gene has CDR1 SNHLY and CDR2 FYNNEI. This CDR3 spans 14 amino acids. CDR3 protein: CASSDQDSYNEQFF. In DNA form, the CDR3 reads TGTGCCAGCAGTGACCAGGACAGCTACAATGAGCAGTTCTTC.

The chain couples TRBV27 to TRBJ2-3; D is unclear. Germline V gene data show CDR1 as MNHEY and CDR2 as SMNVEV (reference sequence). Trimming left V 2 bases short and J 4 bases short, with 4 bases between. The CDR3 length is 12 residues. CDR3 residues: CASSLGPDTQYF. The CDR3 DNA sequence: TGTGCCAGCAGTTTAGGGCCAGATACGCAGTATTTT.

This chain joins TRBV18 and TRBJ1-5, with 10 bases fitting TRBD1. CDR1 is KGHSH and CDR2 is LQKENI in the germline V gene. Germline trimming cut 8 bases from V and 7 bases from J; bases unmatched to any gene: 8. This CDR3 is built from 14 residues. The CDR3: CASPVRDRGQPQHF. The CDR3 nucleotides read TGTGCCAGCCCCGTCCGGGACAGGGGACAGCCCCAGCATTTT.

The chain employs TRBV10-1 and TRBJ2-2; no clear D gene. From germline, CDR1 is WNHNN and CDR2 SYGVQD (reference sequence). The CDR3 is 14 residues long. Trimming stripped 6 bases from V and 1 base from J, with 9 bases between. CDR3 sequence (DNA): TGCGCCAGCAGCGCGAACTGGAACACCGGGGAGCTGTTTTTT. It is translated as CASSANWNTGELFF.

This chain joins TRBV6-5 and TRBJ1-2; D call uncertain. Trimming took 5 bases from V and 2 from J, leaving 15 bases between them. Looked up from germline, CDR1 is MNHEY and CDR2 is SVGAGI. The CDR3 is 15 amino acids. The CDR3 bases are TGTGCCAGCAGTCCTATTGGAGCGTCGAACTATGGCTACACCTTC. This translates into CASSPIGASNYGYTF.

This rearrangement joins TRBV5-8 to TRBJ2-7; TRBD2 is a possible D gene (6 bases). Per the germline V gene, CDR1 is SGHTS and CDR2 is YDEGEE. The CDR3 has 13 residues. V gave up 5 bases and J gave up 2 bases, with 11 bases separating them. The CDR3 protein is CASREGRTYEQYF. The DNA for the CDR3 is TGTGCCAGCAGGGAGGGACGGACCTACGAGCAGTACTTC.

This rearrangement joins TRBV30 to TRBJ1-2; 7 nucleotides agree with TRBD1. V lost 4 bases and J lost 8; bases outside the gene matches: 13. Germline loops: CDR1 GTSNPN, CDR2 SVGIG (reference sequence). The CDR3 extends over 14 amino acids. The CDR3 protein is CAWNRDSDFEGYTF. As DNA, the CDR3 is TGTGCCTGGAACCGGGACAGCGATTTCGAGGGCTACACCTTC.

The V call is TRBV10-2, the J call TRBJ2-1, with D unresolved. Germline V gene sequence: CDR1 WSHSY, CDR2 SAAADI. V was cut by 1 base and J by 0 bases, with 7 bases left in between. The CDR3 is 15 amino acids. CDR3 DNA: TGCGCCAGCAGTGAGTTCCCATTCTCCTACAATGAGCAGTTCTTC. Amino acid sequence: CASSEFPFSYNEQFF.

The CDR3 DNA is TGTGCCAGCAGCGCTACTCGACAGGGGTACTATGGCTACACCTTC. Translated, it gives CASSATRQGYYGYTF. The chain has TRBV6-4 and TRBJ1-2; TRBD1 aligns across 8 bases. The length of the CDR3 is 15 residues. The V gene end was trimmed by 6 bases and the J gene end by 3 bases; junction bases not matched to a gene: 9. Germline V CDR1 and CDR2: MRHNA, SNTAGT.